Included here is one TCR beta chain sequence, with context. No antigen is known for it. There are no base qualities to consult, and no much larger clone falls within one base. The library was produced with the immunoSEQ multiplex PCR assay. The authors' analysis ran thus. A statistical classification framework was developed to diagnose cytomegalovirus status using the catalog of TCR beta chain sequences. In TCRdb, the immuneACCESS table is reduced to in-frame sequences with V and J assigned. These tables do not hold every clone; where another copy was compared, an unresolved V gene accounts for under half, and the others remain unexplained. Clonal size and the V and J genes are those of that table, whereas D and trimming came from the DNA. The sample has about 120,000 clones on record, roughly nine tenths of them singletons. The ten largest clones add up to nearly 4.5% of the sample. Donors formed part of the validation cohort, which comprised 120 subjects and was distinct from the first cohort of 670 or so subjects.

The entry originates in a study of cytomegalovirus exposure and HLA in healthy donors (dated by TCRdb to the late 2010s). For context, the study as a whole: A later analysis indicated that the 95 to 150 validation repertoires were generated on the platform also employed for the 700 or so repertoires of the first cohort. The study aimed to test whether cataloging public T cell receptors could reveal signatures of past pathogen exposure. The study combined high-throughput TCR immunosequencing, statistical association of individual TCRs with disease status, and machine learning to predict cytomegalovirus infection status. Along with the approximately 620-subject first cohort, a separate validation cohort of some 130 different subjects was used. Study-level results and caveats: It was suggested by the authors that the approach could potentially be generalized to other disease states and immunological phenotypes. The study listed 150 to 200 TCR beta chains as associated with cytomegalovirus. In vitro tests confirmed that a few of the cytomegalovirus-associated TCR beta chains recognize cytomegalovirus antigens. The classifier was reported to diagnose cytomegalovirus status with high specificity and sensitivity in both the original and validation cohorts. A later analysis lacked HLA typing for the validation cohort, so it scored co-occurrence in that cohort across all 120 repertoires. In a later analysis, TCRs clustered in the first cohort were found to also tend to co-occur in the 120 or so validation repertoires, with 94% of cluster scores above 0. Most TCR sequences were seen in very few donors, while some public TCRs were found in many individuals.

CDR3 length: 15 amino acids, cysteine to phenylalanine. Only CDR3 DNA is held: 45 bases, read in frame from base 1. V has 1 base trimmed and J has 4 bases trimmed; junction bases matching no gene number 4. Via the germline V gene (reference sequence), CDR1 is SEHNR and CDR2 FQNEAQ. The receptor's source is a man younger than 30 in good health and CMV-seropositive. Sequencing used PBMCs. The sequence links TRBV7-9 to TRBJ2-5, and 9 junctional nucleotides match TRBD2. The DNA sequence is TGTGCCAGCAGCTTAGGCGGGGGGGCTGGAGAGACCCAGTACTTC. Its amino acids are CASSLGGGAGETQYF.